This T cell receptor beta chain was captured by sequencing in a study of naive and memory T cell subsets. An oligonucleotide containing a UMI was ligated to the 3' end of TCR cDNA. This clonotype was observed a few times. Ligated cDNA underwent four rounds of PCR with nested alpha and beta constant region primers and SP2. TCRdb redid the calling of the 5' RACE reads with MiXCR, one entry per CDR3 protein. The sample has tens of thousands of distinct CDR3 sequences, more than 6% seen once. The sequence was obtained from a female donor in good health.

Here the CDR3 reads CASSLTLGQGSYNEQFF. The DNA for the CDR3 is TGTGCCAGCAGCTTAACTTTAGGACAGGGTAGCTACAATGAGCAGTTCTTC. This chain links TRBV7-3 with TRBJ2-1; 8 nucleotides agree with TRBD1. V was clipped by 0 bases and J by 3 bases; unmatched bases: 7. This CDR3 comprises 17 residues. The germline gives CDR1 SGHTA, CDR2 FQGTGA.